This T cell receptor beta chain was identified during a study of cytomegalovirus exposure and HLA in healthy donors. In regard to this clone: Its antigen is not known.

Study conclusions and caveats: Among the sequence variants, a highly shared cluster was likely an artifact of sequencing. Previously analyzed data showed that most TCR beta V segments were productive at a frequency of about 90% or about 30%. In a later analysis, across HLA loci, associated TCR counts were highest for DRB1, lowest for HLA-C.

Amplification used 60 Vbeta primers and 13 Jbeta primers. Sequencing used immunoSEQ multiplex PCR; TCRdb keeps in-frame clones, though not all of them. The sample holds about 210,000 clones; around 80% are singletons and the top ten take 0.4% to 0.6%. V was clipped by 0 bases and J by 9 bases; unmatched bases: 6. CDR1 SGHNT and CDR2 YYREEE come from the germline V gene (reference sequence). CDR3 length equals 15 residues. Sequenced sample: PBMCs. This receptor was identified in a boy aged 5-17 years in good health and CMV-seronegative. This chain joins TRBV5-4 and TRBJ2-1; 10 nucleotides line up with TRBD2. The CDR3 sequence is CASSLGLAGVAEQFF. CDR3 sequence (DNA): TGTGCCAGCAGCTTGGGGCTAGCGGGAGTAGCTGAGCAGTTCTTC.